This record looks at one TCR beta chain sequence and its context. Its antigen is unknown. PCR employed 60 Vbeta and 13 Jbeta primers. Sequencing used immunoSEQ multiplex PCR; TCRdb keeps in-frame clones, though not all of them. Of about 160,000 clones listed, around 77% are singletons. This record belongs to a study of cytomegalovirus exposure and HLA in healthy donors. Trimming pared 5 bases from V and 0 bases from J, leaving 19 bases between. The CDR3 consists of 17 residues. CDR1 GTSNPN and CDR2 SVGIG come from the germline V gene (reference sequence). Regarding the study as a whole: Per a prior analysis, the majority of TCR beta V segments were productive roughly 87% or roughly 30% of the time.

The chain is built from TRBV30 and TRBJ1-4, with D tentatively TRBD1 (6 bases). The specimen was PBMCs. This sequence was found in a woman between 25 and 40 years old in good health and CMV-seronegative. CDR3 protein: CAWRRTGSRATNEKLFF. DNA of the CDR3: TGTGCCTGGCGGAGAACAGGGTCCCGCGCAACTAATGAAAAACTGTTTTTT.